This TCR beta chain is from a study of identifying expanded T cells in peripheral blood. No infections or other immune events were documented during collection. Assay: immunoSEQ multiplex PCR; the TCRdb copy retains only in-frame clones and omits some. The data show about 130,000 clones, 75% to 90% seen once. Trimming cost V 6 bases and J 9 bases, with 15 bases left between them. This CDR3 contains 13 residues. Per germline, CDR1 SGHNT and CDR2 YENEEA. This chain joins TRBV11-3 and TRBJ2-1, with D perhaps TRBD1 (6 bases). The sequenced sample consisted of blood. This TCR derives from a person aged 18 to 69 in good health. As DNA, the CDR3 is TGTGCCAGCAGTCCAAGATCCAGGGGTGAGCAGTTCTTC. The encoded protein is CASSPRSRGEQFF.